This T cell receptor (beta chain) was sequenced during a study of CD8 T cells in Susac syndrome. With random hexamers, 0.5 to 1 ug RNA was reverse transcribed. Amplification of TCR beta CDR3 used immunoSEQ multiplex PCR across 54 Vbeta and 13 Jbeta. One entry per CDR3 protein results from TCRdb running MiXCR on the immunoSEQ multiplex PCR reads. The data show tens of thousands of distinct CDR3 sequences, 85% to 95% seen once. Negative isolation was used for CD8+ and CD4+ T cells, and FACS enrichment was applied to TEMRA cells. The CDR3 extends over 18 amino acids. The chain has TRBV21-1 and TRBJ2-6; the DNA was not used to check the table's D call, TRBD1. TRBV21-1 is tagged as a pseudogene. The specimen sequenced was CD8+ T cells from PBMCs. This TCR was recovered from a human donor with multiple sclerosis. CDR3 coding DNA: TGTGCCAGCAGCCCTCGGGACAGGGGGGGCCCTGGGGCCAACGTCCTGTCTTTC. This encodes CASSPRDRGGPGANVLSF.